The 21 T cell receptor beta chains in this list originate from one sample, sequenced in a study of PD-L1 blockade in urothelial cancer. This table comes from immunoSEQ multiplex PCR, and its TCRdb copy is limited to in-frame clones, with some not included. The data hold about 35,000 clones, with approximately 34% observed a single time. The sample in question was tumor tissue, obtained before atezolizumab (anti-PD-L1) treatment. Receptors were obtained from a man aged 55-75 years with urothelial cancer.

The DNA of the CDR3 is TGTGCCACGGACAGGGGGATCCAGCCCCAGCATTTT. Translation gives CATDRGIQPQHF. The V gene is TRBV19, the J gene TRBJ1-5, with 10 bases fitting TRBD1. The CDR3 has 12 amino acids. The germline V gene encodes CDR1 LNHDA and CDR2 SQIVND (reference sequence). Trimming took 10 bases from V and 7 from J; bases not matched to a gene: 4.

The table lists this clone with a few counts. The chain carries TRBV6-8 and TRBJ2-5; perhaps TRBD2 as D (5 bases). The V end was cut by 6 bases, the J end by 5 bases, with 10 bases between. The V gene's germline CDR1 is MNHGY and CDR2 SAAAGT. This CDR3 contains 12 residues. The CDR3: CASSIRRETQYF. The CDR3 region has the DNA TGTGCCAGCAGCATCAGGAGGGAGACCCAGTACTTC.

The chain uses TRBV29-1 and TRBJ2-1, with TRBD2 matching over 10 bases. The CDR3 runs 15 residues. Germline lookup yields CDR1 SQVTM and CDR2 ANQGSEA. V lost 6 bases, J lost 1 base, and 6 bases stayed unmatched. DNA of the CDR3: TGCAGCGTAAAAGGACTAGCGGCGTCCTACAATGAGCAGTTCTTC. Protein: CSVKGLAASYNEQFF.

This clone was counted a few times. The V gene is TRBV6-8, the J gene TRBJ1-4; D remains unclear. CDR1 is MNHGY, CDR2 SAAAGT, per germline. Trimming removed 0 bases at V and 3 bases at J, with 8 bases between. The CDR3 spans 15 residues. Here the CDR3 DNA reads TGTGCCAGCAGTTACTCGGAGCAGTCTAATGAAAAACTGTTTTTT. Residues: CASSYSEQSNEKLFF.

This clone appeared a single time. The chain combines TRBV29-1 with TRBJ1-2, with a tentative D call TRBD1 (5 bases). The CDR3 is 13 residues long. Germline V gene lookup returns CDR1 SQVTM and CDR2 ANQGSEA. Trimming pared 6 bases from V and 4 bases from J, leaving 15 bases between. The CDR3 sequence is CSVAHRHPYGYTF. For the CDR3, the DNA is TGCAGCGTCGCCCACAGGCACCCCTATGGCTACACCTTC. The full variable domain, in which reference TRBV29-1 and TRBJ1-2 provide the parts outside the CDR3, is SAVISQKPSRDICQRGTSLTIQCQVDSQVTMMFWYRQQPGQSLTLIATANQGSEATYESGFVIDKFPISRPNLTFSTLTVSNMSPEDSSIYLCSVAHRHPYGYTFGSGTRLTVV.

This sequence joins TRBV19 and TRBJ2-3; 7 bases fit TRBD1. V was clipped by 5 bases and J by 2 bases; unmatched bases: 7. Germline V gene sequence: CDR1 LNHDA, CDR2 SQIVND (reference sequence). The CDR3 length is 15 residues. The CDR3 sequence: CASSLLGTDTDTQYF. The DNA of the CDR3 is TGTGCCAGTAGTCTCCTTGGGACAGACACAGATACGCAGTATTTT.

This clone has a handful of counts. V gene TRBV29-1 combines with J gene TRBJ1-2; 7 bases are shared with TRBD1. The CDR3 length is 13 residues. Germline assignment: CDR1 SQVTM and CDR2 ANQGSEA. The junction had 8 bases not matched to a gene; V was cut back by 6 bases and J by 4 bases. The CDR3 DNA reads TGCAGCGTGTACCGGGACAGAGGCTATGGCTACACCTTC. Translated: CSVYRDRGYGYTF.

The chain employs TRBV9 and TRBJ2-5; D is possibly TRBD2 (9 bases). The V gene lost 3 bases and the J gene lost 5 bases, with 20 bases spanning the gap. This CDR3 has 16 amino acids. Germline CDR1 and CDR2: SGDLS and YYNGEE. The CDR3: CASSGGRAGGIETQYF. The CDR3 DNA reads as TGTGCCAGCAGCGGCGGGAGGGCAGGGGGCATCGAGACCCAGTACTTC.

CDR3 sequence (DNA): TGCTCCGTGATCGGTCCTGGGGACTATGGCTACACCTTC. Amino acid sequence: CSVIGPGDYGYTF. The chain employs TRBV29-1 and TRBJ1-2; no firm D call. Germline V gives CDR1 SQVTM, CDR2 ANQGSEA. The length of the CDR3 is 13 residues.

This chain uses TRBV30 with TRBJ1-2; TRBD1 matches at 9 bases. The germline V gene encodes CDR1 GTSNPN and CDR2 SVGIG (reference sequence). This CDR3 is built from 16 residues. V was pared by 3 bases and J by 6 bases, with 14 bases of the junction left unmatched. Here the CDR3 reads CAWRLAGTGTLHGYTF. The DNA of the CDR3 is TGTGCCTGGAGACTAGCCGGGACAGGGACTCTTCATGGCTACACCTTC.

This clone has ten or more counts. The chain employs TRBV9 and TRBJ2-1; 7 nucleotides match TRBD2. Germline trimming cut 1 base from V and 7 bases from J; bases unmatched to any gene: 8. There are 15 residues in the CDR3. The germline V gene encodes CDR1 SGDLS and CDR2 YYNGEE. The CDR3 coding sequence is TGTGCCAGCAGCGTATCTAGCGGAAGGAGGAATGAGCAGTTCTTC. Its translation is CASSVSSGRRNEQFF.

The chain couples TRBV14 to TRBJ1-6; D ambiguous. Looked up from germline, CDR1 is SGHDN and CDR2 is FVKESK. The CDR3 loop spans 16 amino acids. V gave up 4 bases and J gave up 3 bases, with 13 bases separating them. DNA for the CDR3: TGTGCCAGCAGCCCCTATAGGTGGAACTATAATTCACCCCTCCACTTT. It yields the protein CASSPYRWNYNSPLHF.

The V call is TRBV23-1, the J call TRBJ1-2; D gene ambiguous. TRBV23-1 is recorded as an ORF, its role being uncertain. The CDR3 spans 20 residues. With 0 bases removed from V and 4 bases from J, the gap between germline ends came to 27 bases. In DNA form, the CDR3 reads TGCGCCAGCAGTCAATCTTGGCGAAGAATAGGCTTTTTGGTGGGCTATGGCTACACCTTC. Amino acids: CASSQSWRRIGFLVGYGYTF.

The chain couples TRBV28 to TRBJ2-2; either TRBD1 or TRBD2 may fit D (5 bases each). V shed 6 bases and J shed 3 bases, with 17 bases lying between them. Per the germline V gene, CDR1 is MDHEN and CDR2 is SYDVKM. The CDR3 has 16 amino acids. In nucleotides, the CDR3 is TGTGCCAGCAGACTCGACCGGGACCTAGACACCGGGGAGCTGTTTTTT. This translates into CASRLDRDLDTGELFF.

The V gene is TRBV6-8, the J gene TRBJ2-7; D possibly matches TRBD1 or TRBD2 (6 bases each). This CDR3 is 14 amino acids long. Germline V gene data show CDR1 as MNHGY and CDR2 as SAAAGT. V was trimmed by 0 bases and J by 6 bases, leaving 12 bases between them. The chain's CDR3 is CASSYSSRGGEQYF. The DNA for the CDR3 is TGTGCCAGCAGTTACTCATCCAGGGGAGGCGAGCAGTACTTC.

There are a few counts of this clone. The J gene is TRBJ1-2, the V gene TRBV2; TRBD1 agrees at 8 bases. The CDR3 runs 14 residues. The V gene's germline CDR1 is SNHLY and CDR2 FYNNEI. Trimming at V came to 5 bases and at J to 5 bases, leaving 7 bases not matched to a gene. CDR3 protein: CASSSWDRSYGYTF. The CDR3 DNA sequence: TGTGCCAGCAGTTCCTGGGACAGGAGTTATGGCTACACCTTC.

The chain couples TRBV18 to TRBJ2-3; no reliable D call. Trimming removed 2 bases at V and 0 bases at J, with 12 bases between. The CDR3 covers 16 residues. The germline gives CDR1 KGHSH, CDR2 LQKENI. For the CDR3, the DNA is TGTGCCAGCTCACCAACTCAGAGACCTAGCACAGATACGCAGTATTTT. Its protein is CASSPTQRPSTDTQYF.

This clone occurred a few times. The rearrangement joins TRBV11-3 to TRBJ2-3, with a weak D call TRBD2 (6 bases). In germline, CDR1 is SGHNT, CDR2 YENEEA. V was shortened by 3 bases and J by 1 base, with 11 bases between the two germline ends. This CDR3 is built from 15 residues. The CDR3 region has the DNA TGTGCCAGCAGCTTGAGCGGAGGGGGCACAGATACGCAGTATTTT. Residues: CASSLSGGGTDTQYF.

The V and J genes are TRBV25-1 and TRBJ1-1; weak D call: TRBD1 (5 bases). V was shortened by 3 bases and J by 5 bases, with 16 bases between the two germline ends. This CDR3 has 15 residues. CDR1 and CDR2 from the germline V gene are MGHDK and SYGVNS. The CDR3 coding sequence is TGTGCCAGCAGTGACCCTCGGCAGGGTAGGACTGAAGCTTTCTTT. Amino acids: CASSDPRQGRTEAFF.

This chain links TRBV5-1 with TRBJ1-2; 8 bases line up with TRBD1. CDR3 length: 15 amino acids. Germline V gene lookup returns CDR1 SGHRS and CDR2 YFSETQ. Losses at the gene ends were 2 bases for V and 2 bases for J; bases not matched to a gene: 5. The CDR3 DNA sequence: TGCGCCAGCAGCTTTAGACAGGGGATAAACTATGGCTACACCTTC. It codes for CASSFRQGINYGYTF.

The chain employs TRBV28 and TRBJ2-5; the match to TRBD2 covers 11 bases. The CDR3 covers 15 residues. Losses at the gene ends were 5 bases for V and 3 bases for J; bases not matched to a gene: 5. Looked up from germline, CDR1 is MDHEN and CDR2 is SYDVKM. As DNA, the CDR3 is TGTGCCAGCAGTGTACTAGCGGGAGCCAAAGAGACCCAGTACTTC. Translating it yields CASSVLAGAKETQYF.